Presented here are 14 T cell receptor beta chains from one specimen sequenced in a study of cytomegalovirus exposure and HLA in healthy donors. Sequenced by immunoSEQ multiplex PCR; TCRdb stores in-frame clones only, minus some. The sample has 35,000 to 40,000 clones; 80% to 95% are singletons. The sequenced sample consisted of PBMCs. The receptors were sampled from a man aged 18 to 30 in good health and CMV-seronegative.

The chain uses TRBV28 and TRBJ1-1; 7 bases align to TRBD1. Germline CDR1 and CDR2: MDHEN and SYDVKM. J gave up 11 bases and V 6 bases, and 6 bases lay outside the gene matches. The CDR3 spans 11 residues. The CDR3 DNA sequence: TGTGCCAGCAGAAGCCAGGGGGTTGCTTTCTTT. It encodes CASRSQGVAFF.

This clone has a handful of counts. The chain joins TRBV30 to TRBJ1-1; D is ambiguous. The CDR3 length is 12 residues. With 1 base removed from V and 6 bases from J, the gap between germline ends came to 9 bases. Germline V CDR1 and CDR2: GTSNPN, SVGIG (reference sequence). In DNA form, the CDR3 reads TGTGCCTGGAGTGGAGGACTTGCTGAAGCTTTCTTT. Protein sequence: CAWSGGLAEAFF.

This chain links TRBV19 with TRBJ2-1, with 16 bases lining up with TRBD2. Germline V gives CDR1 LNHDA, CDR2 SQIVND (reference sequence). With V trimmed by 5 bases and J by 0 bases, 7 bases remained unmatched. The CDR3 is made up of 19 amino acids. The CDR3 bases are TGTGCCAGTAGTGGGGGGGGGACTAGCGGGAGGGCCTCCTACAATGAGCAGTTCTTC. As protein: CASSGGGTSGRASYNEQFF.

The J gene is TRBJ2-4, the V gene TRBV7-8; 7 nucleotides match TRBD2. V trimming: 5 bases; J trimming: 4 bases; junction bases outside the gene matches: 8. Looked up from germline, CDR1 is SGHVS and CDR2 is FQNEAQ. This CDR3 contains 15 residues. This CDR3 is CASSKPGTTKNIQYF. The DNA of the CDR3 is TGTGCCAGCAGCAAACCCGGGACTACTAAAAACATTCAGTACTTC. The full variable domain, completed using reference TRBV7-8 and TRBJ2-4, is GAGVSQSPRYKVAKRGQDVALRCDPISGHVSLFWYQQALGQGPEFLTYFQNEAQLDKSGLPSDRFFAERPEGSVSTLKIQRTQQEDSAVYLCASSKPGTTKNIQYFGAGTRLSVL.

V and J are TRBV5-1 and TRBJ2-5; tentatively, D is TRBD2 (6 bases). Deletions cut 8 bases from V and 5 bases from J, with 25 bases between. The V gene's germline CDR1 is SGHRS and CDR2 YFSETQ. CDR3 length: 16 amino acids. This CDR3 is CASRNHPGDKGETQYF. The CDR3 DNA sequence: TGCGCCAGTCGTAACCACCCGGGAGATAAAGGGGAGACCCAGTACTTC.

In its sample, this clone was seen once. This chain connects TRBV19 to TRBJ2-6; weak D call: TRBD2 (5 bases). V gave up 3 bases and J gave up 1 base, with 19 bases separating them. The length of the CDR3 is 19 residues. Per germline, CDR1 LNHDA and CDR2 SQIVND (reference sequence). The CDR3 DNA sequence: TGTGCCAGTAGTATCGCCCTTCGGACTCTACTTTCTGGGGCCAACGTCCTGACTTTC. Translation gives CASSIALRTLLSGANVLTF. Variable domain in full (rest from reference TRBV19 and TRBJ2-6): DGGITQSPKYLFRKEGQNVTLSCEQNLNHDAMYWYRQDPGQGLRLIYYSQIVNDFQKGDIAEGYSVSREKKESFPLTVTSAQKNPTAFYLCASSIALRTLLSGANVLTFGAGSRLTVL.

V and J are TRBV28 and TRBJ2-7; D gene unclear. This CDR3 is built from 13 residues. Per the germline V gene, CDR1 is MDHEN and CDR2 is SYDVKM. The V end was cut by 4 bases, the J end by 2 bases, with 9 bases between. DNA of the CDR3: TGTGCCAGCAGTTCCCCCTGGCCCTACGAGCAGTACTTC. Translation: CASSSPWPYEQYF. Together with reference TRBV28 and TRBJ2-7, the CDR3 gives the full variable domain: DVKVTQSSRYLVKRTGEKVFLECVQDMDHENMFWYRQDPGLGLRLIYFSYDVKMKEKGDIPEGYSVSREKKERFSLILESASTNQTSMYLCASSSPWPYEQYFGPGTRLTVT.

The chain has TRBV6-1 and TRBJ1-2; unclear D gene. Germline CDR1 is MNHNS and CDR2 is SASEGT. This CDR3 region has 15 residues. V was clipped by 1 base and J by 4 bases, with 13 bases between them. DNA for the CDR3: TGTGCCAGCAGTGAAGGTGAGGGAAGGATCTATGGCTACACCTTC. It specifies CASSEGEGRIYGYTF.

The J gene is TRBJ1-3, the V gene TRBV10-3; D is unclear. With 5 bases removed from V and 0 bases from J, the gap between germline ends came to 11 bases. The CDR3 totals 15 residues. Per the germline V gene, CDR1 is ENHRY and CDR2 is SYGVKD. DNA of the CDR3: TGTGCCATCAGTACCCCACCGGGCTCTGGAAACACCATATATTTT. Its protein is CAISTPPGSGNTIYF.

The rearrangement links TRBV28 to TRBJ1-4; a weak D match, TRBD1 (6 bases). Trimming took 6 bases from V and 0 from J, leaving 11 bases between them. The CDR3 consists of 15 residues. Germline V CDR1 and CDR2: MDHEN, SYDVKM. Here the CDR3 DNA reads TGTGCCAGCAGGGGGGCCGGTGCAACTAATGAAAAACTGTTTTTT. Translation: CASRGAGATNEKLFF.

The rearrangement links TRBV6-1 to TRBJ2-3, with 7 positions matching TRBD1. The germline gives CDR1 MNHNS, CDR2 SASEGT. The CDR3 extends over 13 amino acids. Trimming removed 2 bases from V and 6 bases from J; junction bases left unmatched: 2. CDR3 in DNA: TGTGCCAGCAGTGAAACGACAGGGGATACGCAGTATTTT. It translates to CASSETTGDTQYF.

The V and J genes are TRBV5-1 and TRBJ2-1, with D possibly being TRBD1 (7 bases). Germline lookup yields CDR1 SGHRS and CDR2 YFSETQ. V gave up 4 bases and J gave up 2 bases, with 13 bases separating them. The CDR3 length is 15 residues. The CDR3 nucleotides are TGCGCCAGCAGCCTCGGAGGGGGCGCCTACAATGAGCAGTTCTTC. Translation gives CASSLGGGAYNEQFF.

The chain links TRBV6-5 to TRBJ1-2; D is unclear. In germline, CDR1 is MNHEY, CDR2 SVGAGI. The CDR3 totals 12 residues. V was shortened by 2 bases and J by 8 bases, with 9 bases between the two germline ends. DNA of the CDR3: TGTGCCAGCAGTTACGGAGGCGGAGGCTACACCTTC. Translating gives CASSYGGGGYTF.

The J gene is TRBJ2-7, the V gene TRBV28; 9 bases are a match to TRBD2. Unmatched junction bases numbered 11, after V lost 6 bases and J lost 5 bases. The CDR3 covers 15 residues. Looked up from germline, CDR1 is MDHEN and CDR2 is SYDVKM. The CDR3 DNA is TGTGCCAGCAGGCCCCCGGGACTAGCACTGAACGAGCAGTACTTC. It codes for CASRPPGLALNEQYF.